The entry below describes one T cell receptor beta chain. Its cognate antigen is unknown. One entry per CDR3 protein, called by TCRdb with MiXCR from the RT-PCR reads. The sample holds roughly 500,000 distinct CDR3 sequences, about 15% seen once. The sample belongs to a study of response to subunit inactivated influenza vaccine. Broader study findings: New T cells are recruited in small numbers by each seasonal influenza vaccination, according to the authors' suggestion.

The germline V and J ends were trimmed by 1 base and 5 bases, with 11 bases remaining between them. The CDR3 covers 14 residues. The germline CDR1 and CDR2 sequences are MNHEY and SMNVEV (reference sequence). The sequencing used CD4+ T cells sorted from PBMCs, collected less than 30 months after vaccination. This rearrangement joins TRBV27 to TRBJ2-5; TRBD2 might be the D (5 bases). The TCR was taken from a man aged 50-75 years who received an inactivated influenza vaccine. CDR3 in DNA: TGTGCCAGCAGTTTATTCCCTAGCTTTGAGACCCAGTACTTC. It is translated as CASSLFPSFETQYF.